This T cell receptor beta chain was retrieved from a study of identical twins. TCRdb processed the 5' RACE reads anew with MiXCR; each CDR3 protein has one entry. The data contain 500,000 to 600,000 distinct CDR3 sequences, less than 25% of them singletons. This CDR3 comprises 15 residues. Looked up from germline, CDR1 is SGHRS and CDR2 is YFSETQ. J lost 6 bases, V lost 4 bases, and 10 bases had no gene match. These records were also assigned to another study, of T cells expressing NK-cell markers.

Sequenced material: CD4+ T cells sorted from blood. This clonotype originated in a woman aged 18-29 years in good health. The chain uses TRBV5-1 and TRBJ1-2; 9 bases fit TRBD1. This CDR3 is CASSRLGQGANGYTF. The CDR3 DNA reads TGCGCCAGCAGCCGCCTGGGACAGGGCGCGAATGGCTACACCTTC.